This T cell receptor beta chain was observed in a study of T-cell memory formation after mild COVID-19. TCRdb used MiXCR to reprocess the 5' RACE reads, holding one entry per CDR3 protein. The table records over 350,000 distinct CDR3 sequences, approximately 24% of them present only once. This CDR3 region has 16 residues. Unmatched junction bases numbered 9, after V lost 1 base and J lost 6 bases. Germline V lookup: CDR1 SGHNT, CDR2 YENEEA. J is TRBJ2-3 and V is TRBV11-3; 8 nucleotides match TRBD2. Sequencing input: PBMCs or a T cell subset sorted from them (not recorded which). This clonotype was sampled from an adult woman who had mild COVID-19 (a few samples of this study predate the infection). Cell type and time point are not known. The CDR3 coding sequence is TGTGCCAGCAGCTTAGCCCCGGGGGGGCCCCAGGATACGCAGTATTTT. This translates into CASSLAPGGPQDTQYF.